This T cell receptor beta chain was sequenced in a study of Graves' ophthalmopathy and Graves' hyperthyroidism. Regarding the study as a whole: Blood contained most expanded thyroid clonotypes exceeding 0.001 frequency.

In this cohort, patients with other autoimmune diseases, uncontrolled infections, pregnancy or lactation were excluded. Between the trimmed V and J ends, which lost 1 base and 6 bases, there was a span of 9 bases. The CDR3 consists of 13 residues. Germline CDR1 reads LGHNA; CDR2 reads YSLEER. RNA transcripts were the source from which TCR beta CDR3 regions were amplified. HTBI primers served in a first-round RT-PCR, which a second-round multiplex PCR followed. TCRdb redid the calling of the multiplex PCR reads with MiXCR, one entry per CDR3 protein. The data contain around 1.1 million distinct CDR3 sequences, 35% to 40% of them singletons. As concerns this clonotype: Its antigen is unknown.

Sequencing used peripheral blood or thyroid tissue (not recorded which). The source is an adult man with Graves' hyperthyroidism. The V call is TRBV4-3, the J call TRBJ1-1, with D unclear. The CDR3 sequence: CASSQVGNAEAFF. The DNA for the CDR3 is TGCGCCAGCAGCCAAGTTGGCAACGCTGAAGCTTTCTTT.